What follows are 31 T cell receptor beta chains derived from one specimen sequenced in a study of blood T cell repertoires in COVID-19. Libraries were prepared by immunoSEQ multiplex PCR; TCRdb keeps only in-frame clonotypes and omits some of them. The sample has about 180,000 clones; approximately 90% are singletons. Sequenced input: peripheral blood. The receptor set was obtained from a woman in her twenties or thirties with acute or convalescent COVID-19.

J is TRBJ1-3 and V is TRBV28; TRBD1 matches 9 bases. This CDR3 has 16 amino acids. Germline V gives CDR1 MDHEN, CDR2 SYDVKM. With 2 bases clipped from V and 2 bases from J, the junction kept 4 bases outside the gene matches. CDR3 sequence (DNA): TGTGCCAGCAGTTTACATACAGGGGGCGCTGGAAACACCATATATTTT. Protein product: CASSLHTGGAGNTIYF.

The chain is built from TRBV6-2 or TRBV6-3 and TRBJ1-4, with D perhaps TRBD1 (5 bases). Trimming shortened V by 5 bases and J by 8 bases, and 15 bases separated the two germline ends. CDR1 is MNHEY, CDR2 SVGEGT, per germline. This CDR3 is 14 amino acids long. The CDR3 DNA is TGTGCCAGCAGTAAACGACAGCTGGAGGAAAAACTGTTTTTT. Translation gives CASSKRQLEEKLFF.

The CDR3 region has the DNA TGTGCCAGCACGTCTAGCGGGAGATATGGTGAGCAGTTCTTC. This gives the protein CASTSSGRYGEQFF. The genes are TRBV2 and TRBJ2-1; 10 positions agree with TRBD2. Germline assignment: CDR1 SNHLY and CDR2 FYNNEI. J lost 9 bases, V lost 7 bases, and 9 bases had no gene match. This CDR3 has 14 amino acids.

This clone was seen just once. The chain uses TRBV7-8 and TRBJ2-7; D gene ambiguous. This CDR3 is 14 amino acids long. The V end was cut by 0 bases, the J end by 0 bases, with 6 bases between. Germline CDR1 and CDR2: SGHVS and FQNEAQ. CDR3 coding DNA: TGTGCCAGCAGCTTAGCTAGGAGCTCCTACGAGCAGTACTTC. Its protein is CASSLARSSYEQYF.

This clone was seen only a few times. CDR3 region: CASTGGVRDYGYTF. DNA for the CDR3: TGTGCCAGCACGGGGGGCGTACGGGACTATGGCTACACCTTC. The V gene is TRBV2, the J gene TRBJ1-2; a possible D gene is TRBD1 (6 bases). Germline lookup yields CDR1 SNHLY and CDR2 FYNNEI. V lost 7 bases, J lost 3 bases, and 15 bases lay in between. The length of the CDR3 is 14 residues.

CDR3 in DNA: TGTGCCAGCACCAAACCGAGCGGGGGGATCACAGATACGCAGTATTTT. This gives the protein CASTKPSGGITDTQYF. This chain joins TRBV5-4 and TRBJ2-3, with 9 bases fitting TRBD2. The CDR3 loop spans 16 amino acids. The germline gives CDR1 SGHNT, CDR2 YYREEE (reference sequence). The V segment lost 6 bases and the J segment 2 bases; nucleotides outside the gene matches: 10.

This clone was detected a few times. V usage is TRBV3-1 (or the pseudogene TRBV3-2) and J usage is TRBJ2-2; no definite D call. Per the germline V gene, CDR1 is LGHDT and CDR2 is YNNKEL (reference sequence). CDR3 size: 14 residues. Trimming shortened V by 1 base and J by 7 bases, and 10 bases separated the two germline ends. The CDR3 sequence is CASSQVASGGELFF. CDR3 in DNA: TGTGCCAGCAGCCAAGTGGCGTCGGGCGGGGAGCTGTTTTTT.

CDR3 in DNA: TGTGCCAGCAGCCCCGAGAGACTAGCGGAATTTACGCAGTATTTT. Translation gives CASSPERLAEFTQYF. The V gene is TRBV11-2, the J gene TRBJ2-3; 9 bases align to TRBD2. The CDR3 extends over 15 amino acids. CDR1 is SGHAT, CDR2 FQNNGV, per germline. Trimming cost V 5 bases and J 8 bases; bases outside gene matches: 11.

This chain uses TRBV2 with TRBJ1-5; a possible D gene is TRBD1 (6 bases). Trimming shortened V by 3 bases and J by 5 bases, and 14 bases separated the two germline ends. This CDR3 comprises 15 residues. Germline CDR1 reads SNHLY; CDR2 reads FYNNEI. CDR3 DNA sequence: TGTGCCAGCAGTGAGGGGGCAGGACAATATCAGCCCCAGCATTTT. Protein: CASSEGAGQYQPQHF.

This clone is a singleton in its sample. The rearrangement links TRBV29-1 to TRBJ1-5; 8 nucleotides match TRBD1. Germline trimming cut 4 bases from V and 2 bases from J; bases unmatched to any gene: 4. Per the germline V gene, CDR1 is SQVTM and CDR2 is ANQGSEA. The CDR3 sequence is 14 residues long. The CDR3 DNA reads TGCAGCGTTGTTATGACAGGGGGCAATCAGCCCCAGCATTTT. As protein: CSVVMTGGNQPQHF.

V and J are TRBV3-1 (or the pseudogene TRBV3-2) and TRBJ2-1; weak D call: TRBD1 (5 bases). CDR3 length equals 11 residues. V lost 1 base to trimming and J lost 10 bases, with 5 bases between them. Germline V lookup: CDR1 LGHDT, CDR2 YNNKEL (reference sequence). In nucleotides, the CDR3 is TGTGCCAGCAGCCAAGGACAGGAGCAGTTCTTC. Translation gives CASSQGQEQFF.

This rearrangement joins TRBV6-5 to TRBJ2-1; D is unresolved. V gave up 8 bases and J gave up 2 bases, with 13 bases separating them. The CDR3 covers 14 residues. CDR1 is MNHEY and CDR2 is SVGAGI in the germline V gene. CDR3 sequence (DNA): TGTGCCAGCCGCCAGGCTTGGGCCTACAATGAGCAGTTCTTC. Translating it yields CASRQAWAYNEQFF.

Only one count was recorded for this clone. This CDR3 is CASSRLAHGGELFF. The CDR3 nucleotides are TGTGCCAGCAGTCGACTAGCGCATGGCGGGGAGCTGTTTTTT. The chain couples TRBV28 to TRBJ2-2; 8 positions match TRBD2. Germline-derived CDR1 and CDR2 are MDHEN and SYDVKM. The CDR3 has 14 amino acids. The V segment lost 5 bases and the J segment 7 bases; nucleotides outside the gene matches: 6.

A single count supports this clone. The chain recombines TRBV6-2 or TRBV6-3 with TRBJ2-1; D call uncertain. The CDR3 runs to 15 residues. CDR1 is MNHEY, CDR2 SVGEGT, per germline. V was clipped by 2 bases and J by 6 bases, with 14 bases between them. CDR3 DNA: TGTGCCAGCAGTTACCTTACCGTTAGTGGCAATGAGCAGTTCTTC. As protein: CASSYLTVSGNEQFF.

Only one count was recorded for this clone. The chain joins TRBV4-2 to TRBJ1-3, with D possibly being TRBD1 (5 bases). The CDR3 runs to 13 residues. Per the germline V gene, CDR1 is LGHNA and CDR2 is YNFKEQ. Trimming took off 1 base at V and 7 bases at J, with 8 bases between the two ends. CDR3 amino acids: CASSQAGGNTIYF. CDR3 nucleotide sequence: TGTGCCAGCAGCCAAGCTGGGGGGAACACCATATATTTT.

This clone was seen only once. CDR3: CASSLGREGNLYEQYF. In DNA form, the CDR3 reads TGCGCCAGCAGCTTGGGCCGGGAGGGAAACTTGTACGAGCAGTACTTC. V usage is TRBV5-1 and J usage is TRBJ2-7, with TRBD2 matching 8 bases. Germline V gene lookup returns CDR1 SGHRS and CDR2 YFSETQ. This CDR3 has 16 residues. V lost 0 bases, J lost 4 bases, and 9 bases stayed unmatched.

The chain uses TRBV2 and TRBJ2-3, with D possibly TRBD2 on 5 matching bases. Per the germline V gene, CDR1 is SNHLY and CDR2 is FYNNEI. V lost 8 bases and J 2 bases, leaving 8 bases between the germline ends. The CDR3 is 12 amino acids. This CDR3 is CASGRATDTQYF. The CDR3 DNA follows: TGTGCCAGCGGGCGGGCCACAGATACGCAGTATTTT. Looking up the rest from reference TRBV2 and TRBJ2-3 gives the full variable domain: EPEVTQTPSHQVTQMGQEVILRCVPISNHLYFYWYRQILGQKVEFLVSFYNNEISEKSEIFDDQFSVERPDGSNFTLKIRSTKLEDSAMYFCASGRATDTQYFGPGTRLTVL.

The chain recombines TRBV7-2 with TRBJ2-5, with unresolved D. V dropped 1 base and J dropped 1 base, with 4 bases sitting between them. The germline gives CDR1 SGHTA, CDR2 FQGNSA. The CDR3 length is 13 residues. The CDR3 is CASSLGGQETQYF. The DNA for the CDR3 is TGTGCCAGCAGCTTAGGCGGCCAAGAGACCCAGTACTTC.

The J gene is TRBJ2-3, the V gene TRBV25-1, with a weak D call TRBD2 (5 bases). The V gene's germline CDR1 is MGHDK and CDR2 SYGVNS. This CDR3 contains 13 residues. V lost 6 bases and J lost 11, with 18 bases in between. For the CDR3, the DNA is TGTGCCAGCAGCGGGTGGACTGGAGTGATGCAGTATTTT. Translating gives CASSGWTGVMQYF.

V usage is TRBV18 and J usage is TRBJ1-6; possible D gene TRBD1, 5 bases. Germline-derived CDR1 and CDR2 are KGHSH and LQKENI. CDR3 length: 16 residues. The V end was cut by 2 bases, the J end by 7 bases, with 15 bases between. The CDR3 loop reads CASSPDWGGVNSPLHF. The CDR3 nucleotides are TGTGCCAGCTCACCAGATTGGGGCGGCGTCAATTCACCCCTCCACTTT. Filled out from reference TRBV18 and TRBJ1-6, the complete variable domain reads NAGVMQNPRHLVRRRGQEARLRCSPMKGHSHVYWYRQLPEEGLKFMVYLQKENIIDESGMPKERFSAEFPKEGPSILRIQQVVRGDSAAYFCASSPDWGGVNSPLHFGNGTRLTVT.

The chain uses TRBV9 and TRBJ2-7, with D perhaps TRBD2 (6 bases). Trimming removed 3 bases at V and 0 bases at J, with 7 bases between. In germline, CDR1 is SGDLS, CDR2 YYNGEE. The length of the CDR3 is 13 residues. CDR3 in DNA: TGTGCCAGCAGCGGGGACTTCTCCTACGAGCAGTACTTC. Amino acids: CASSGDFSYEQYF. Variable domain in full (rest from reference TRBV9 and TRBJ2-7): DSGVTQTPKHLITATGQRVTLRCSPRSGDLSVYWYQQSLDQGLQFLIQYYNGEERAKGNILERFSAQQFPDLHSELNLSSLELGDSALYFCASSGDFSYEQYFGPGTRLTVT.

J is TRBJ1-5 and V is TRBV28; no clear D gene. Germline V lookup: CDR1 MDHEN, CDR2 SYDVKM. The CDR3 is 12 residues long. Trimming pared 6 bases from V and 4 bases from J, leaving 7 bases between. The CDR3 region has the DNA TGTGCCAGCAGAGGCGGGAATCAGCCCCAGCATTTT. Translation gives CASRGGNQPQHF.

The rearrangement links TRBV4-2 to TRBJ2-7; TRBD1 might be the D (5 bases). Germline V gives CDR1 LGHNA, CDR2 YNFKEQ. V was trimmed by 1 base and J by 2 bases, leaving 12 bases between them. CDR3 length: 15 amino acids. The DNA for the CDR3 is TGTGCCAGCAGCCAAGGGCCGACAGACGCCTACGAGCAGTACTTC. It translates to CASSQGPTDAYEQYF.

This rearrangement joins TRBV5-1 to TRBJ1-1; 8 positions match TRBD1. The CDR3 has 15 residues. Per germline, CDR1 SGHRS and CDR2 YFSETQ. Trimming cost V 4 bases and J 1 base; bases outside gene matches: 6. CDR3 region: CASSARGPQNTEAFF. In DNA, the CDR3 is TGCGCCAGCAGCGCCAGGGGGCCCCAGAACACTGAAGCTTTCTTT.

The CDR3 loop reads CASSLSSLAEAFF. The CDR3 DNA is TGTGCCAGCAGCTTATCCTCCCTCGCTGAAGCTTTCTTT. This chain uses TRBV7-9 with TRBJ1-1; D unclear. The CDR3 is 13 amino acids. The germline V gene encodes CDR1 SEHNR and CDR2 FQNEAQ (reference sequence). Trimming cost V 2 bases and J 6 bases, with 10 bases left between them.

The rearrangement links TRBV9 to TRBJ2-3; 9 nucleotides agree with TRBD1. The CDR3 spans 14 residues. Germline CDR1 is SGDLS and CDR2 is YYNGEE. With 4 bases clipped from V and 5 bases from J, the junction kept 5 bases outside the gene matches. In nucleotides, the CDR3 is TGTGCCAGCAGCCAAGGGACAGGGAGAGATACGCAGTATTTT. Protein: CASSQGTGRDTQYF. Together with reference TRBV9 and TRBJ2-3, the CDR3 gives the full variable domain: DSGVTQTPKHLITATGQRVTLRCSPRSGDLSVYWYQQSLDQGLQFLIQYYNGEERAKGNILERFSAQQFPDLHSELNLSSLELGDSALYFCASSQGTGRDTQYFGPGTRLTVL.

V gene TRBV29-1 combines with J gene TRBJ2-3, with TRBD2 matching 8 bases. Germline-derived CDR1 and CDR2 are SQVTM and ANQGSEA. The trim removed 1 base at V and 4 bases at J, leaving 1 base unmatched. There are 13 residues in the CDR3. The CDR3 protein is CSVEGREADTQYF. CDR3 DNA sequence: TGCAGCGTTGAAGGGCGGGAGGCAGATACGCAGTATTTT.

The chain combines TRBV7-9 with TRBJ1-5, with 9 bases identical to TRBD1. V shed 11 bases and J 7 bases; nucleotides not matched to a gene: 6. This CDR3 is built from 12 residues. Germline V gene sequence: CDR1 SEHNR, CDR2 FQNEAQ (reference sequence). The CDR3 nucleotides read TGTGCCGGACGGACAGGGGAGCAGCCCCAGCATTTT. Residues: CAGRTGEQPQHF.

The chain joins TRBV5-1 to TRBJ2-3; D might be TRBD1 (6 bases). V was cut by 2 bases and J by 2 bases, with 9 bases left in between. The V gene's germline CDR1 is SGHRS and CDR2 YFSETQ. CDR3 length: 14 residues. This CDR3 is CASSFQGTTDTQYF. CDR3 sequence (DNA): TGCGCCAGCAGCTTCCAGGGGACCACAGATACGCAGTATTTT.

A remark on this clone: The junction departs from the called germline gene at one end, perhaps through a read error. The rearrangement links TRBV7-2 to TRBJ2-5; 11 bases map to TRBD2. The CDR3 length is 13 residues. Looked up from germline, CDR1 is SGHTA and CDR2 is FQGNSA. Here the CDR3 DNA reads TGTGCCAGCAGCACGGGGGGTAGCGGGAGGGCCGACTTC. This translates into CASSTGGSGRADF.

This clone was recorded a few times. V gene TRBV18 combines with J gene TRBJ2-1; TRBD2 might be the D (6 bases). Trimming cost V 3 bases and J 6 bases, with 9 bases left between them. CDR1 is KGHSH and CDR2 is LQKENI in the germline V gene. The CDR3 has 13 amino acids. Written as DNA, the CDR3 is TGTGCCAGCTCACCGGGACTTACCAATGAGCAGTTCTTC. This codes for CASSPGLTNEQFF.